What follows are 17 T cell receptor beta chains derived from one specimen sequenced in a study of cytomegalovirus exposure and HLA in healthy donors (dated by TCRdb to about 2017). Receptors were amplified or captured by the immunoSEQ multiplex PCR assay. The multiplex PCR relied on a mix of 60 forward primers for TCR Vbeta segments and 13 reverse primers for TCR Jbeta segments. The table was pulled from immuneACCESS by TCRdb, which kept in-frame rearrangements only. Such tables lose some clones; where checked, under half of the loss comes from unresolved V genes, and the rest has no known cause. The sample records approximately 100,000 clones, about 9.5% of which are singletons. In total, the top ten clones hold about 5.7% of the sample. Sequencing was carried out using PBMCs. All receptors come from a man between 35 and 55 years old in good health and CMV-seropositive.

This clone was seen a handful of times. The chain recombines TRBV7-8 with TRBJ2-3; 7 bases fit TRBD2. This CDR3 region has 14 residues. Trimming removed 5 bases from V and 4 bases from J; junction bases left unmatched: 6. Per the germline V gene, CDR1 is SGHVS and CDR2 is FQNEAQ. CDR3 amino acids: CASSPRLAPDTQYF. The CDR3 DNA reads TGTGCCAGCAGCCCACGACTAGCACCAGATACGCAGTATTTT.

This chain links TRBV6-6 with TRBJ2-7, with 12 bases aligning to TRBD2. The CDR3 sequence is 15 residues long. Germline V gene lookup returns CDR1 MNHNY and CDR2 SVGAGI (reference sequence). J lost 6 bases, V lost 6 bases, and 9 bases had no gene match. The CDR3, as DNA: TGTGCCAGCAGATTGCTAGCGGGAGGGCTCGGCGAGCAGTACTTC. This translates into CASRLLAGGLGEQYF.

This clone appeared a few times. CDR3 sequence (DNA): TGTGCCAGCAGACCCGGGACAGGTCGGAATCAGCCCCAGCATTTT. This translates into CASRPGTGRNQPQHF. The chain links TRBV6-6 to TRBJ1-5; 8 bases fit TRBD1. The germline gives CDR1 MNHNY, CDR2 SVGAGI (reference sequence). Trimming took 6 bases from V and 4 from J; bases not matched to a gene: 8. The CDR3 sequence is 15 residues long.

The chain combines TRBV14 with TRBJ2-2, with D unclear. The CDR3 spans 14 residues. The ends were cut back, 5 bases at V and 1 base at J, with 8 bases in the middle. CDR1 is SGHDN, CDR2 FVKESK, per germline. As DNA, the CDR3 is TGTGCCAGCAGCTATTCTATGAACACCGGGGAGCTGTTTTTT. Residues: CASSYSMNTGELFF.

This chain connects TRBV10-2 to TRBJ2-7; 9 bases fit TRBD2. Germline values: CDR1 WSHSY, CDR2 SAAADI. This CDR3 has 14 residues. Trimming took 3 bases from V and 3 from J; bases not matched to a gene: 3. The CDR3 nucleotides are TGCGCCAGCAGTGATAGCGGGAGAAGCTACGAGCAGTACTTC. It translates to CASSDSGRSYEQYF.

The chain joins TRBV28 to TRBJ2-7; 8 bases agree with TRBD1. Unmatched junction bases numbered 7, after V lost 7 bases and J lost 2 bases. CDR3 length equals 14 residues. Germline lookup yields CDR1 MDHEN and CDR2 SYDVKM. The CDR3 loop is CASTSQGGTYEQYF. CDR3 DNA sequence: TGTGCCAGCACCTCACAGGGGGGTACCTACGAGCAGTACTTC.

The CDR3: CASSPGGVITEAFF. The CDR3 bases are TGTGCCAGCAGCCCTGGGGGGGTTATCACTGAAGCTTTCTTT. The chain recombines TRBV7-3 with TRBJ1-1; weak D call: TRBD1 (5 bases). Trimming left V 5 bases short and J 4 bases short, with 14 bases between. Germline V gene data show CDR1 as SGHTA and CDR2 as FQGTGA. This CDR3 has 14 residues.

Note on this clone: At one end the junction does not follow the germline gene, possibly because of a read error. This chain joins TRBV7-3 and TRBJ2-5; D remains ambiguous. The CDR3 covers 13 residues. Germline CDR1 SGHTA, CDR2 FQGTGA. CDR3 DNA sequence: TGTGCCAGCAGCTTCGGCCCCCAAGAGGCCCAGTACTTC. This gives the protein CASSFGPQEAQYF.

The genes are TRBV7-6 and TRBJ1-5; 8 positions match TRBD1. J was trimmed by 3 bases and V by 5 bases; bases with no gene match: 6. From germline, CDR1 is SGHVS and CDR2 FNYEAQ. The CDR3 loop spans 15 amino acids. This CDR3 is CASSPDRGPNQPQHF. CDR3 nucleotides: TGTGCCAGCAGCCCAGACAGGGGCCCCAATCAGCCCCAGCATTTT.

This clone was detected a few times. This chain links TRBV7-3 with TRBJ2-3, with a possible D match to TRBD2 (5 bases). V dropped 5 bases and J dropped 7 bases, with 7 bases sitting between them. Germline V CDR1 and CDR2: SGHTA, FQGTGA. The CDR3 runs 11 residues. The CDR3 protein is CASSRGNTQYF. The CDR3 region has the DNA TGTGCCAGCAGCCGGGGAAATACGCAGTATTTT.

A few counts support this clone. The rearrangement joins TRBV7-9 to TRBJ2-7, with 9 positions matching TRBD2. The CDR3 sequence is 17 residues long. Looked up from germline, CDR1 is SEHNR and CDR2 is FQNEAQ (reference sequence). The V segment lost 5 bases and the J segment 3 bases; nucleotides outside the gene matches: 14. CDR3 DNA sequence: TGTGCCAGCAGCCCGGAACCGGGACTAGCAAAGGACTACGAGCAGTACTTC. This translates into CASSPEPGLAKDYEQYF. Full variable domain (outside the CDR3, taken from reference TRBV7-9 and TRBJ2-7): DTGVSQNPRHKITKRGQNVTFRCDPISEHNRLYWYRQTLGQGPEFLTYFQNEAQLEKSRLLSDRFSAERPKGSFSTLEIQRTEQGDSAMYLCASSPEPGLAKDYEQYFGPGTRLTVT.

This clone was seen more than once but under ten times. The chain carries TRBV11-3 and TRBJ2-7; 8 positions match TRBD2. V shed 4 bases, J shed 0 bases, and the junction held 14 bases outside the gene matches. This CDR3 comprises 18 residues. The V gene's germline CDR1 is SGHNT and CDR2 YENEEA. CDR3 DNA: TGTGCCAGCAGCTCTACTGGGCTTCTAGCGGGCCTCTCCTACGAGCAGTACTTC. Amino acids: CASSSTGLLAGLSYEQYF.

The rearrangement uses TRBV6-5 and TRBJ2-3, with a weak D call TRBD2 (5 bases). Trimming left V 2 bases short and J 0 bases short, with 9 bases between. Germline CDR1 is MNHEY and CDR2 is SVGAGI. This CDR3 region has 15 residues. CDR3 bases: TGTGCCAGCAGTTACGCGGGCCAGAGCACAGATACGCAGTATTTT. This encodes CASSYAGQSTDTQYF.

The CDR3 bases are TGTGCCAGCAGTTACCTCCCGGGACTAGCGTCTGGGGAGCTGTTTTTT. Translation gives CASSYLPGLASGELFF. The chain is built from TRBV6-5 and TRBJ2-2, with 10 bases aligning to TRBD2. The CDR3 runs to 16 residues. The trim removed 2 bases at V and 8 bases at J, leaving 8 bases unmatched. Germline CDR1 MNHEY, CDR2 SVGAGI.

The rearrangement joins TRBV11-3 to TRBJ2-5, with TRBD2 matching 7 bases. V dropped 5 bases and J dropped 5; count of bases not matched to a gene: 8. CDR1 and CDR2 from the germline V gene are SGHNT and YENEEA. CDR3 size: 14 residues. The chain's CDR3 is CASSSAGRQETQYF. Here the CDR3 DNA reads TGTGCCAGCAGCAGTGCCGGGAGGCAGGAGACCCAGTACTTC.

This rearrangement joins TRBV15 to TRBJ2-3; maybe TRBD1 (6 bases). Germline lookup yields CDR1 LNHNV and CDR2 YYDKDF (reference sequence). This CDR3 comprises 14 residues. Trimming took 3 bases from V and 5 from J, leaving 12 bases between them. The CDR3, as DNA: TGTGCCACCAGCAGGATTACAGGGCTAGATACGCAGTATTTT. Translated, it gives CATSRITGLDTQYF.

The chain links TRBV19 to TRBJ2-5; D is ambiguous. This CDR3 region has 13 residues. The germline gives CDR1 LNHDA, CDR2 SQIVND (reference sequence). V lost 7 bases to trimming and J lost 1 base, with 10 bases between them. The CDR3 bases are TGTGCCAGTAACCAAAGCCCCCAAGAGACCCAGTACTTC. Its protein product is CASNQSPQETQYF.